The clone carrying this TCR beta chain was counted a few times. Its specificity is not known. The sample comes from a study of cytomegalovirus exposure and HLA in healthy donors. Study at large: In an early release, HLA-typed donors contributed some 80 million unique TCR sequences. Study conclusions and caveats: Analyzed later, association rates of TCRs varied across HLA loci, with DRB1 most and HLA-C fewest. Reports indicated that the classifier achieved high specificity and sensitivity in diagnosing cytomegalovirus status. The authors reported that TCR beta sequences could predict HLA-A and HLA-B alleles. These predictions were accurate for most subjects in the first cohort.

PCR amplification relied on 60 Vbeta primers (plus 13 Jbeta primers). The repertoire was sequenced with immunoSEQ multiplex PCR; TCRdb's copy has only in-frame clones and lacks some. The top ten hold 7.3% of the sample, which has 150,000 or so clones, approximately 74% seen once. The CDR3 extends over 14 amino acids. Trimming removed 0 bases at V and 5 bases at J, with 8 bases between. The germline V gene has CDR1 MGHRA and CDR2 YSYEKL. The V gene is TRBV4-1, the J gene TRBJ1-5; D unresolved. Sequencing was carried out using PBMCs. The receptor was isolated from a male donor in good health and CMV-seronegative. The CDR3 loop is CASSQESGHQPQHF. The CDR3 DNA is TGCGCCAGCAGCCAAGAGTCGGGTCATCAGCCCCAGCATTTT.